This entry features one TCR beta chain sequence. V gave up 1 base and J gave up 5 bases, with 10 bases separating them. The germline CDR1 and CDR2 sequences are MGHRA and YSYEKL. CDR3 length equals 14 residues. This entry belongs to a study of OX40 agonist ivuxolimab in advanced cancers. TCRdb's copy holds only in-frame clones and misses some; the assay was immunoSEQ multiplex PCR. This table has about 62,000 clones, less than 85% appearing once. The sequencing used CD4+ or CD8+ T cells sorted from blood, collected in a trial of the OX40 agonist ivuxolimab. The genes are TRBV4-1 and TRBJ2-3; D uncertain. This TCR derives from an adult with an advanced solid tumor such as melanoma, head and neck, liver or kidney cancer. DNA of the CDR3: TGCGCCAGCAGCCAAGTGTATAGAGTAGATACGCAGTATTTT. It encodes CASSQVYRVDTQYF.